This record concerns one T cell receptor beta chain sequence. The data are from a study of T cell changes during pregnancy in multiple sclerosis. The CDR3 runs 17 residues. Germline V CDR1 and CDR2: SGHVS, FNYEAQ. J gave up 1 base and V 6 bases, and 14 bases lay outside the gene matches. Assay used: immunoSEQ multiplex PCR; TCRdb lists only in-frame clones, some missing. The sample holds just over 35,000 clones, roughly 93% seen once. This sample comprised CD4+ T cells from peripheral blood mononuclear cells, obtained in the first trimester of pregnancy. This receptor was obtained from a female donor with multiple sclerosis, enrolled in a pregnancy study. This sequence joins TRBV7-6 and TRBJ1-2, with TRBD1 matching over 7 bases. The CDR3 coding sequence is TGTGCCAGCAGTTTGAGGACAGGAAGGGATATTAACTATGGCTACACCTTC. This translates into CASSLRTGRDINYGYTF.